A single sample is the source of the 21 T cell receptor beta chains below, sequenced in a study of blood T cell repertoires in COVID-19. TCRdb's table, derived via immunoSEQ multiplex PCR, lists solely in-frame clones and lacks some. Altogether fewer than 300,000 clones are present, over 75% being singletons, with the ten largest covering about 8.6%. Material for sequencing was peripheral blood. All receptors derive from a man in his late teens or twenties with active or convalescent COVID-19.

J is TRBJ1-6 and V is TRBV6-5, with D hard to call. Trimming stripped 5 bases from V and 6 bases from J, with 11 bases between. Per the germline V gene, CDR1 is MNHEY and CDR2 is SVGAGI. The CDR3 totals 14 residues. The CDR3 sequence is CASSPDTINSPLHF. The CDR3 region has the DNA TGTGCCAGCAGTCCCGATACAATTAATTCACCCCTCCACTTT.

The genes are TRBV5-6 and TRBJ1-2, with 8 bases identical to TRBD1. J was trimmed by 6 bases and V by 5 bases; bases with no gene match: 9. Germline CDR1 SGHDT, CDR2 YYEEEE. The CDR3 is 14 amino acids. CDR3 coding DNA: TGTGCCAGCAGTAATTCAGGGGGCCCTAATGGCTACACCTTC. It codes for CASSNSGGPNGYTF.

This clone was recorded once. A much larger clone sits a single nucleotide away, making a read error possible. This chain uses TRBV7-8 with TRBJ2-3, with TRBD2 matching over 10 bases. The CDR3 loop spans 15 amino acids. CDR1 is SGHVS, CDR2 FQNEAQ, per germline. V gave up 5 bases and J gave up 2 bases; unmatched junction bases: 4. CDR3 sequence (DNA): TGTGCCAGCAGCCCAAGCGGGGGGGCCACAGATACGCAGTATTTT. It codes for CASSPSGGATDTQYF.

This clone was seen once. The J gene is TRBJ2-3, the V gene TRBV5-4; 7 bases agree with TRBD2. V dropped 4 bases and J dropped 0; count of bases not matched to a gene: 5. CDR1 and CDR2 (germline): SGHNT, YYREEE (reference sequence). This CDR3 comprises 15 residues. The CDR3 DNA is TGTGCCAGCAGCCCACGGGGGGATAGCACAGATACGCAGTATTTT. This translates into CASSPRGDSTDTQYF.

This chain joins TRBV3-1 (or the pseudogene TRBV3-2) and TRBJ2-5; 9 bases match TRBD2. Germline V gene data show CDR1 as LGHDT and CDR2 as YNNKEL (reference sequence). The CDR3 is made up of 16 amino acids. After removal of 2 bases from V and 4 bases from J, the junction contained 8 bases not matched to a gene. DNA for the CDR3: TGTGCCAGCAGCCAAAGGTTGCGGGGGGGCCCAGAGACCCAGTACTTC. Its protein product is CASSQRLRGGPETQYF.

This chain joins TRBV2 and TRBJ1-1, with D unclear. V lost 7 bases to trimming and J lost 3 bases, with 15 bases between them. Germline V CDR1 and CDR2: SNHLY, FYNNEI. The CDR3 contains 14 residues. The DNA of the CDR3 is TGTGCCAGCAAAGCGACCTTAGTCTACACTGAAGCTTTCTTT. Its translation: CASKATLVYTEAFF.

Only one count was recorded for this clone. The CDR3 coding sequence is TGTGCCAGCAGTTCTAGCGGGAGCTCCTACAATGAGCAGTTCTTC. Translating it yields CASSSSGSSYNEQFF. V usage is TRBV27 and J usage is TRBJ2-1; 10 nucleotides match TRBD2. Germline V gives CDR1 MNHEY, CDR2 SMNVEV (reference sequence). The CDR3 has 15 residues. V dropped 4 bases and J dropped 0; count of bases not matched to a gene: 0.

This clone was counted a few times. The chain joins TRBV24-1 to TRBJ1-5; tentative D call: TRBD1 (6 bases). V lost 9 bases to trimming and J lost 6 bases, with 20 bases between them. CDR1 and CDR2 from the germline V gene are KGHDR and SFDVKD. This CDR3 contains 15 residues. The CDR3 protein is CATGPGHPGGQPQHF. CDR3 coding DNA: TGTGCCACCGGACCGGGACACCCGGGGGGTCAGCCCCAGCATTTT.

This chain joins TRBV9 and TRBJ2-7, with D maybe TRBD1 (6 bases). The V end was cut by 0 bases, the J end by 2 bases, with 9 bases between. This CDR3 has 14 amino acids. Germline loops: CDR1 SGDLS, CDR2 YYNGEE. CDR3 bases: TGTGCCAGCAGCGTAGAGGGGGTGACCTACGAGCAGTACTTC. Its translation is CASSVEGVTYEQYF.

This clone was seen a few times. V usage is TRBV25-1 and J usage is TRBJ2-7; D might be TRBD1 (6 bases). The CDR3 has 14 amino acids. Germline CDR1 reads MGHDK; CDR2 reads SYGVNS. V was shortened by 3 bases and J by 3 bases, with 12 bases between the two germline ends. The CDR3 nucleotides read TGTGCCAGCAGTGACCAAGACAGGCGCTACGAGCAGTACTTC. Translation gives CASSDQDRRYEQYF.

J is TRBJ2-3 and V is TRBV4-1, with 10 bases fitting TRBD2. This CDR3 is 16 amino acids long. Trimming took 0 bases from V and 7 from J; bases not matched to a gene: 7. Germline CDR1 and CDR2: MGHRA and YSYEKL. CDR3: CASSQDQSGGAHTQYF. The CDR3 DNA sequence: TGCGCCAGCAGCCAAGACCAGAGCGGGGGGGCACATACGCAGTATTTT.

DNA of the CDR3: TGTGCCAGCAGTTCCAGGGGGGTCACCGGGGAGCTGTTTTTT. This sequence encodes CASSSRGVTGELFF. The chain uses TRBV6-5 and TRBJ2-2; D is possibly TRBD1 (7 bases). The CDR3 runs 14 residues. V was pared by 4 bases and J by 4 bases, with 10 bases between. The germline CDR1 and CDR2 sequences are MNHEY and SVGAGI.

The chain carries TRBV2 and TRBJ1-3; maybe TRBD1 (6 bases). V was trimmed by 3 bases and J by 0 bases, leaving 15 bases between them. CDR3 size: 17 residues. CDR1 is SNHLY, CDR2 FYNNEI, per germline. CDR3 region: CASSDIPGVISGNTIYF. The CDR3 DNA reads as TGTGCCAGCAGTGATATCCCAGGGGTCATCTCTGGAAACACCATATATTTT.

This chain uses TRBV11-3 with TRBJ1-5, with D possibly matching TRBD1 (6 bases). Trimming pared 4 bases from V and 5 bases from J, leaving 27 bases between. This CDR3 region has 19 residues. CDR1 SGHNT and CDR2 YENEEA come from the germline V gene. As DNA, the CDR3 is TGTGCCAGCAGCTACAAATTCCGACCAGGGGTTAGATGGGATCAGCCCCAGCATTTT. Translation gives CASSYKFRPGVRWDQPQHF.

V gene TRBV6-5 combines with J gene TRBJ2-7, with 9 nucleotides matching TRBD1. The ends lost 6 bases at V and 0 bases at J; junction bases unmatched: 6. The length of the CDR3 is 15 residues. Germline V lookup: CDR1 MNHEY, CDR2 SVGAGI. The DNA of the CDR3 is TGTGCCAGCAGGAACAGGGGGCGAAGCTCCTACGAGCAGTACTTC. It specifies CASRNRGRSSYEQYF.

The chain combines TRBV2 with TRBJ2-3; possible D gene TRBD2, 5 bases. V dropped 6 bases and J dropped 2 bases, with 18 bases sitting between them. Per germline, CDR1 SNHLY and CDR2 FYNNEI. CDR3 length equals 16 residues. The CDR3 is CASSPGVWEVTDTQYF. The CDR3, as DNA: TGTGCCAGCAGCCCCGGGGTTTGGGAAGTCACAGATACGCAGTATTTT.

J is TRBJ1-2 and V is TRBV7-8; possible D gene TRBD1, 5 bases. The V gene lost 1 base and the J gene lost 0 bases, with 12 bases spanning the gap. The CDR3 has 16 residues. Germline V gene lookup returns CDR1 SGHVS and CDR2 FQNEAQ. CDR3 in amino acids: CASSLGFRGTNYGYTF. CDR3 coding DNA: TGTGCCAGCAGCTTAGGATTTCGGGGGACTAACTATGGCTACACCTTC.

This clone came up once. The chain has TRBV7-8 and TRBJ2-5, with 9 bases aligning to TRBD2. V gave up 5 bases and J gave up 1 base; unmatched junction bases: 14. This CDR3 contains 18 residues. Germline CDR1 and CDR2: SGHVS and FQNEAQ. The CDR3 nucleotides read TGTGCCAGCAGCCACCGACGAGAGCGGGGGGCCTTCCAAGAGACCCAGTACTTC. Its protein is CASSHRRERGAFQETQYF.

This clone was observed a few times. CDR3 DNA sequence: TGTGCCAGTAGTGAAATCGGGACTGCATCTGGAAACACCATATATTTT. Encoded protein: CASSEIGTASGNTIYF. This chain links TRBV19 with TRBJ1-3, with a tentative D call TRBD1 (5 bases). The CDR3 sequence is 16 residues long. Germline V gene lookup returns CDR1 LNHDA and CDR2 SQIVND (reference sequence). V was cut by 5 bases and J by 1 base, with 15 bases left in between.

V usage is TRBV6-5 and J usage is TRBJ1-6; 7 bases map to TRBD1. Germline CDR1 MNHEY, CDR2 SVGAGI. The length of the CDR3 is 14 residues. The junction had 6 bases not matched to a gene; V was cut back by 6 bases and J by 7 bases. The CDR3 nucleotides are TGTGCCAGCAGAAGGACAGGAGGGAATTCACCCCTCCACTTT. Translated: CASRRTGGNSPLHF.

This clone occurred a few times. The gene calls are TRBV5-4 and TRBJ1-2, with D unresolved. The V end was cut by 9 bases, the J end by 8 bases, with 14 bases between. This CDR3 spans 11 amino acids. CDR1 and CDR2 from the germline V gene are SGHNT and YYREEE (reference sequence). The chain's CDR3 is CATIGGGGYTF. CDR3 nucleotides: TGTGCCACCATAGGAGGAGGCGGCTACACCTTC.